This TCR beta chain is drawn from a study of identical twins listed by TCRdb under 2016. With respect to the entire study: TCR alpha and beta repertoires from monozygotic twins, unrelated adults of various ages and cord blood were deep-sequenced to test whether fetal clonotypes persist. To rule out contamination, replicate twin experiments were performed at different times with different library preparation protocols.

Broad study findings and their caveats: Abundant cord blood beta clonotypes had fewer insertions, young adult naive repertoires showed a similar but weaker trend, and memory repertoires showed no such trend. Zero-insertion analyses could be partly confounded by invariant T cells such as MAIT and iNKT, although diverse VJ usage argued against such confounding for most clonotypes. Compared with coincidental sharing between unrelated individuals, out-of-frame TCR alpha sequences shared between twins had an excess of sequences with low generation probability. Excess twin sharing in beta out-of-frame sequences was weaker because fewer shared sequences lowered the signal-to-noise ratio. In monozygotic twins, recombination models systematically underestimated out-of-frame TCR alpha sharing, but the models matched the sharing seen between unrelated individuals. Because the same donors could not be followed over many years, the conclusions depended on cross-sectional statistical analysis.

The library came from 5' RACE. This sample was sequenced with an Illumina HiSeq 2000. A universal primer binding site was introduced by template switching, and a unique molecular identifier was present in the final cDNA, enabling accurate counting of TCR cDNA molecules. Specific primers in the conserved constant-segment region were used to synthesize first-strand cDNA for TCR alpha and beta chains. To control for contamination, every cDNA library was double barcoded, receiving both a SMART-Mk sample barcode and Illumina barcodes. TruSeq adapter sequences and Illumina sample barcodes were added in two successive PCR steps. TCR alpha and beta cDNA libraries were sequenced on the Illumina HiSeq platform with custom primers. In the paper's pipeline: Unique molecular identifiers were extracted from raw reads with MiGEC, and CDR3 positions were determined with MiXCR. For each individual, recombination models were inferred using an EM algorithm with the repgenHMM and IGoR tools. The tcR package in R was used for shared clonotype analysis, with sharing normalized by the product of cloneset sizes. To study raw recombination without the effects of thymic and clonal selection, out-of-frame nonproductive sequences were analyzed. The raw public reads went through TCRdb reprocessing: fastp at Q25, MiXCR clone calling, in-frame beta chains kept. When rows share a CDR3 protein, they turn into one entry using the most common DNA and genes. These V and J calls rely on TCRdb rather than the paper's analysis. Here the sample has about 890,000 distinct CDR3 sequences; 9% to 15% occur a single time. 1.5% to 2% of the sample is taken by the ten largest.

Trimming accounts for 6 bases at V and 8 bases at J, while the number of junction bases matched to no gene is 11. The CDR1 and CDR2 encoded by the germline V gene are ENHRY and SYGVKD. The CDR3 has 15 amino acids, counting the end cysteine and phenylalanine. The read is trimmed to its CDR3 DNA, 45 bases read in frame from base 1. A note on this clonotype: No antigen is known for it. Base quality data are lacking; no much larger clone is found one base away.

Only healthy Caucasian donors were included. Three pairs of female monozygotic twins, all aged 18 to 29 years, made up the twin cohort. RNA for TCR libraries was isolated from peripheral blood mononuclear cells. These data also formed part of another study, on yellow fever vaccine responses in identical twins. Taken from the second paper: The T cell response to vaccination in identical twins was reported by the authors to appear partly convergent and partly personalized. Focusing on identical twins, the study followed the T cell clones that responded to the vaccine, and did so with precision.

Sequenced input: PBMCs. The chain is encoded by TRBV10-3 joined to TRBJ2-1; TRBD2 matches 9 bases in the middle. This sequence originates from a woman aged 18-29 years in good health. The CDR3 loop reads CAISSGTTSGDEQFF. The DNA sequence reads TGTGCCATCAGCTCAGGTACGACTAGCGGCGATGAGCAGTTCTTC.